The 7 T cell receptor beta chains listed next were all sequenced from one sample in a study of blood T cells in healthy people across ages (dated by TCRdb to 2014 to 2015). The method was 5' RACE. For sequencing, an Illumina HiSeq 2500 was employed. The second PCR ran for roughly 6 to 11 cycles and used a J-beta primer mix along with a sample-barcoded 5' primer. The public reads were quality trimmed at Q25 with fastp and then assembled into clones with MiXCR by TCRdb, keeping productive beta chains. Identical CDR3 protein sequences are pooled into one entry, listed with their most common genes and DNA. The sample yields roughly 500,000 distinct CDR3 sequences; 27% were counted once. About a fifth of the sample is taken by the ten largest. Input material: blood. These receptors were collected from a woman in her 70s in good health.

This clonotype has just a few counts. CDR3 DNA: TGTGCCAGCAGCCCCCAGTCGCCGAACACTGAAGCTTTCTTT. It codes for CASSPQSPNTEAFF. The rearrangement joins TRBV7-9 to TRBJ1-1; unclear D gene. V lost 5 bases and J lost 1, with 11 bases in between. This CDR3 comprises 14 residues. The germline CDR1 and CDR2 sequences are SEHNR and FQNEAQ (reference sequence).

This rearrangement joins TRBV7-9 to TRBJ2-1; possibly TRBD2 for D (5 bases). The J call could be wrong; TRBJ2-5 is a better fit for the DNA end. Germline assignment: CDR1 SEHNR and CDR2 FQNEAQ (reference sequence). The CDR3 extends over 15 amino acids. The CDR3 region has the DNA TGTGCCAGCAGCCCGAGAGGGATTTCCCAAGAGACCCAGTACTTC. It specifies CASSPRGISQETQYF.

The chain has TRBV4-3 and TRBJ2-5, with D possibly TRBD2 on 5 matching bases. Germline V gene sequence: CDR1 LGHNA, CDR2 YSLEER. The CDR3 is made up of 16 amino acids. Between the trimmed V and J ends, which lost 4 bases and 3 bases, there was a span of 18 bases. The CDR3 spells CASSRTGWTPEETQYF. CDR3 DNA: TGCGCCAGCAGCCGGACTGGATGGACCCCTGAAGAGACCCAGTACTTC.

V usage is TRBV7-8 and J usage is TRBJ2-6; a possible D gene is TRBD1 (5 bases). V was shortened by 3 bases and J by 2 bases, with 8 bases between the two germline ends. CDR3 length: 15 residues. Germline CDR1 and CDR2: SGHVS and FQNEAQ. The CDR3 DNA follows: TGTGCCAGCAGCTTTAGGGGTGCTGGGGCCAACGTCCTGACTTTC. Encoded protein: CASSFRGAGANVLTF.

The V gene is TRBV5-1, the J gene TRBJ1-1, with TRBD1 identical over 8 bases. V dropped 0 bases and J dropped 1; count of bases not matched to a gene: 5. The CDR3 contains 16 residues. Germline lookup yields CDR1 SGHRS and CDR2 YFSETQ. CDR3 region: CASSLVAGQGNTEAFF. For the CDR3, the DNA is TGCGCCAGCAGCTTGGTAGCTGGACAGGGGAACACTGAAGCTTTCTTT. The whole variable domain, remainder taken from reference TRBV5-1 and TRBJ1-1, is KAGVTQTPRYLIKTRGQQVTLSCSPISGHRSVSWYQQTPGQGLQFLFEYFSETQRNKGNFPGRFSGRQFSNSRSEMNVSTLELGDSALYLCASSLVAGQGNTEAFFGQGTRLTVV.

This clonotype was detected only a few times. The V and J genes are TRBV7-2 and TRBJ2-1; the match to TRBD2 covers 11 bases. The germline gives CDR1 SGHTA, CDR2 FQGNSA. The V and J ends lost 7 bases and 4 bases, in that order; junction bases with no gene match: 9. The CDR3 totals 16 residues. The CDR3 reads CASTGSGGERYNEQFF. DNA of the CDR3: TGTGCCAGCACGGGTAGCGGGGGGGAGAGGTACAATGAGCAGTTCTTC.

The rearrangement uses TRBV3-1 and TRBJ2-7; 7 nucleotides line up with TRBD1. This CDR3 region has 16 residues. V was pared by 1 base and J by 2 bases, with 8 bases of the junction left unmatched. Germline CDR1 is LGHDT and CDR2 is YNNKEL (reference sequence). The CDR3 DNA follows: TGTGCCAGCAGCCAAGGGACAGGAGACATAACCTACGAGCAGTACTTC. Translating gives CASSQGTGDITYEQYF.